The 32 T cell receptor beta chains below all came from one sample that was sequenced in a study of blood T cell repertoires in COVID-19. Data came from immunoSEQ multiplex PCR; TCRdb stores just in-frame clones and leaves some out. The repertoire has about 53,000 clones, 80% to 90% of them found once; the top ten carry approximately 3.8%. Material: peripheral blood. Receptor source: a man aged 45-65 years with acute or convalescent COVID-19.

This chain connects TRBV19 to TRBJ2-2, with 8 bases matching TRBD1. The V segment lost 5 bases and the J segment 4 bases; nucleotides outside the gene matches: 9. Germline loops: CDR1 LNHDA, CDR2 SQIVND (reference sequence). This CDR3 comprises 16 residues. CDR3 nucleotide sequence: TGTGCCAGTAGTTTCCCCCGGGACAGGCCCACCGGGGAGCTGTTTTTT. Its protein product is CASSFPRDRPTGELFF.

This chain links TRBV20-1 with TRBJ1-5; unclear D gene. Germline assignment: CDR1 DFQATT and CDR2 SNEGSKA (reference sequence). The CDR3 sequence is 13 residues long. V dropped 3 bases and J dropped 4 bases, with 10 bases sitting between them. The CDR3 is CSASGDTNQPQHF. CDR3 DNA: TGCAGTGCTAGTGGCGACACAAATCAGCCCCAGCATTTT.

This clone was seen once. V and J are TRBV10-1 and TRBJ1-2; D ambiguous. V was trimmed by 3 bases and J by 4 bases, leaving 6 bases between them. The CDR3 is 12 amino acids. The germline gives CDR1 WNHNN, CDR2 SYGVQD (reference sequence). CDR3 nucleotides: TGCGCCAGCAGTGAACACCGCTATGGCTACACCTTC. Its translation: CASSEHRYGYTF.

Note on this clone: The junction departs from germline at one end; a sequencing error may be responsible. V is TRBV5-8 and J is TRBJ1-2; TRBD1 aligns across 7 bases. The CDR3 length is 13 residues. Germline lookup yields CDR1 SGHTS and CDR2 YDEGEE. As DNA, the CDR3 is TGTGCCAGCAGCTCCCGACACAGGGGACGGGGAGCCTTC. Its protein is CASSSRHRGRGAF.

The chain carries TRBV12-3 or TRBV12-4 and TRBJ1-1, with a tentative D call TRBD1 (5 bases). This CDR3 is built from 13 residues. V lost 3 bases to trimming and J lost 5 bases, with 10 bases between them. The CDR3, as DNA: TGTGCCAGCAGTTTTGGGACTTGGACTGAAGCTTTCTTT. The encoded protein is CASSFGTWTEAFF.

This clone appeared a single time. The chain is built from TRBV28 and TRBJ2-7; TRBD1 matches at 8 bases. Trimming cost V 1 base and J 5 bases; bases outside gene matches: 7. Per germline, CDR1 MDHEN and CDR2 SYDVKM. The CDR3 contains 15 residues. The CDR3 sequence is CASSLLGQGSDEQYF. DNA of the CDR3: TGTGCCAGCAGTTTATTAGGACAGGGCAGCGACGAGCAGTACTTC.

CDR3 nucleotide sequence: TGTGCCAGCAGCTTAGCAGCCCTGACGGGCTCCTACAATGAGCAGTTCTTC. This gives the protein CASSLAALTGSYNEQFF. This chain joins TRBV11-1 and TRBJ2-1; D is unclear. The germline V gene has CDR1 SGHAT and CDR2 FQDESV (reference sequence). This CDR3 comprises 17 residues. Between the trimmed V and J ends, which lost 0 bases and 0 bases, there was a span of 12 bases.

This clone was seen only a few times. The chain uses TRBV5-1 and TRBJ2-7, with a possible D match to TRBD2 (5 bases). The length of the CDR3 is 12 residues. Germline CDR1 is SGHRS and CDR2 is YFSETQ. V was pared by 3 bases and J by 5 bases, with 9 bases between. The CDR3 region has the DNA TGCGCCAGCAGCTGGAGGTTAGACGAGCAGTACTTC. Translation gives CASSWRLDEQYF.

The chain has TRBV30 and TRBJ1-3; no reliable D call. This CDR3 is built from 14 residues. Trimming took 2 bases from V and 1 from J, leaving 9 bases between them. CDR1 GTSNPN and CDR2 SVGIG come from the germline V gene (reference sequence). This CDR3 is CAWSRNRSGNTIYF. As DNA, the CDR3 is TGTGCCTGGAGTCGGAACAGATCTGGAAACACCATATATTTT.

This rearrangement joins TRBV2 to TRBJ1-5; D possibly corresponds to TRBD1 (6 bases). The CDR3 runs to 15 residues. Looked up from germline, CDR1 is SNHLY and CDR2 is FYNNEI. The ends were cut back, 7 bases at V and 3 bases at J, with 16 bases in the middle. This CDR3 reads CASKSGTNSNQPQHF. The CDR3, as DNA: TGTGCCAGCAAATCCGGGACAAACTCCAATCAGCCCCAGCATTTT. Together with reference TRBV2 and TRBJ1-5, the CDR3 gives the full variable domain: EPEVTQTPSHQVTQMGQEVILRCVPISNHLYFYWYRQILGQKVEFLVSFYNNEISEKSEIFDDQFSVERPDGSNFTLKIRSTKLEDSAMYFCASKSGTNSNQPQHFGDGTRLSIL.

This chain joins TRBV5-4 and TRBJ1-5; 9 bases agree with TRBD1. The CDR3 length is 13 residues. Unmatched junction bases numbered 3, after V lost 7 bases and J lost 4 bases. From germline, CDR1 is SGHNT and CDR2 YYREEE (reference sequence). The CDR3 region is CASSTGGNQPQHF. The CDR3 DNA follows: TGTGCCAGCTCGACAGGGGGTAATCAGCCCCAGCATTTT.

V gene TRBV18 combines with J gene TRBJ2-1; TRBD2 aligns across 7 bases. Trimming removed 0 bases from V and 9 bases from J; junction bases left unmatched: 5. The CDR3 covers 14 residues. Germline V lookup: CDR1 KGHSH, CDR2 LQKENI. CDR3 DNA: TGTGCCAGCTCACCACCGGGACTACAAAGTGAGCAGTTCTTC. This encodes CASSPPGLQSEQFF.

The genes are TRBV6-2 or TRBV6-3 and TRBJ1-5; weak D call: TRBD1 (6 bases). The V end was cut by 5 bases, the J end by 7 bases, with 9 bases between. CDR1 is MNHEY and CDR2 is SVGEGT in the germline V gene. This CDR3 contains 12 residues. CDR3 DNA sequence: TGTGCCAGCAGTACAGGGTACCAGCCCCAGCATTTT. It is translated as CASSTGYQPQHF.

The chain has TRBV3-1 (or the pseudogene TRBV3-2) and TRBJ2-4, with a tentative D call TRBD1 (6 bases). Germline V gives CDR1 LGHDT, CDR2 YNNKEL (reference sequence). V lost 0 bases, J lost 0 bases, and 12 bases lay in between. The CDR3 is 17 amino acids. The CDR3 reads CASSQDKDRLAKNIQYF. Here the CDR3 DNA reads TGTGCCAGCAGCCAAGATAAGGACAGACTAGCCAAAAACATTCAGTACTTC.

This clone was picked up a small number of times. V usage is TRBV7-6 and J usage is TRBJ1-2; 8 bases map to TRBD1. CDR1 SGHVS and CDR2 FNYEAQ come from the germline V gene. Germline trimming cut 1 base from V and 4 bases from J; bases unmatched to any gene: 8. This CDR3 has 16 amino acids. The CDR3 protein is CASSLGPGGLAYGYTF. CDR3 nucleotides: TGTGCCAGCAGCTTAGGCCCAGGGGGCTTGGCCTATGGCTACACCTTC.

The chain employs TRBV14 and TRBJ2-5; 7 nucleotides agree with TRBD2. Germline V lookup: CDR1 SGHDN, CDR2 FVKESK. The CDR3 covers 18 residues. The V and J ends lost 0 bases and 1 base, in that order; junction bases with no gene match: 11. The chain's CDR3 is CASSQDLLARKSQETQYF. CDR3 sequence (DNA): TGTGCCAGCAGCCAAGACTTACTAGCGAGAAAGTCCCAAGAGACCCAGTACTTC. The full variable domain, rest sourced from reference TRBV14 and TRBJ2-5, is EAGVTQFPSHSVIEKGQTVTLRCDPISGHDNLYWYRRVMGKEIKFLLHFVKESKQDESGMPNNRFLAERTGGTYSTLKVQPAELEDSGVYFCASSQDLLARKSQETQYFGPGTRLLVL.

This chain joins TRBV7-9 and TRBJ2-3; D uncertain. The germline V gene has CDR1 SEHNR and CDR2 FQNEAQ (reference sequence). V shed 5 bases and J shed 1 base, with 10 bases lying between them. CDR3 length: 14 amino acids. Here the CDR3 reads CASSPTLGTDTQYF. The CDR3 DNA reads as TGTGCCAGCAGCCCAACTCTGGGCACAGATACGCAGTATTTT.

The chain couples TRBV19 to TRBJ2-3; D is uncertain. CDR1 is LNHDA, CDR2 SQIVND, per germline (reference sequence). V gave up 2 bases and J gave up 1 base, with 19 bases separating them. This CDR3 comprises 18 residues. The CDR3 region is CASSIRRKLATGTDTQYF. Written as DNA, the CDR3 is TGTGCCAGTAGTATACGCAGGAAACTTGCGACGGGCACAGATACGCAGTATTTT. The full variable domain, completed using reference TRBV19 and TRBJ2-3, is DGGITQSPKYLFRKEGQNVTLSCEQNLNHDAMYWYRQDPGQGLRLIYYSQIVNDFQKGDIAEGYSVSREKKESFPLTVTSAQKNPTAFYLCASSIRRKLATGTDTQYFGPGTRLTVL.

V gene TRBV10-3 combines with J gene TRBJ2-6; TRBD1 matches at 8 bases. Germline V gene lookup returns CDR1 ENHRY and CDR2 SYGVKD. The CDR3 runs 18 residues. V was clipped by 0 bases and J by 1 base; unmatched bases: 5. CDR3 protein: CAISESDREVSGANVLTF. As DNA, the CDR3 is TGTGCCATCAGTGAGTCGGACAGGGAGGTTTCTGGGGCCAACGTCCTGACTTTC.

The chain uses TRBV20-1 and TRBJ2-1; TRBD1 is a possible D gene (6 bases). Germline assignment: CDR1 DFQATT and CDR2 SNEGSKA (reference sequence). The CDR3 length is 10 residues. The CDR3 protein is CGLGGNEQFF. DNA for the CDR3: TGCGGGCTAGGGGGTAATGAGCAGTTCTTC.

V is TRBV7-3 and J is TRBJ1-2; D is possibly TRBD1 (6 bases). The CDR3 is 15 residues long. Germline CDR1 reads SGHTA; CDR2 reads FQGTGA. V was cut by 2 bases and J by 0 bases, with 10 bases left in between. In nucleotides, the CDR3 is TGTGCCAGCAGCTTATCTCCAGGGGCTAACTATGGCTACACCTTC. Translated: CASSLSPGANYGYTF.

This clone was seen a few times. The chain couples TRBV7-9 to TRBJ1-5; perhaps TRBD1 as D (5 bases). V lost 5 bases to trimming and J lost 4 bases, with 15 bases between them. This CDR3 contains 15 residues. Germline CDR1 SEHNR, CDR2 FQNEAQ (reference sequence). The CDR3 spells CASSPGSGLNQPQHF. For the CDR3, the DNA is TGTGCCAGCAGCCCAGGGTCAGGGCTAAATCAGCCCCAGCATTTT.

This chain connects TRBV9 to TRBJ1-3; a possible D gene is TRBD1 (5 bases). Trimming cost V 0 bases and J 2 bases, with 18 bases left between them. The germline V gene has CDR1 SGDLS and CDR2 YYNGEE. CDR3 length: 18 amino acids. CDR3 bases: TGTGCCAGCAGCGTAGGCCTCTCACAATGGGGGGCTGGAAACACCATATATTTT. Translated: CASSVGLSQWGAGNTIYF.

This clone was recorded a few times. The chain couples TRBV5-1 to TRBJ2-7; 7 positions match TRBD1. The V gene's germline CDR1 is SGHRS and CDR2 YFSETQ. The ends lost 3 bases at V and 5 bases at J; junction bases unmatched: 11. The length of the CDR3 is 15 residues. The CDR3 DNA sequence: TGCGCCAGCAGCTCACTACAGGGGAGTGAGGACGAGCAGTACTTC. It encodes CASSSLQGSEDEQYF. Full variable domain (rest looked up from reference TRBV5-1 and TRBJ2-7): KAGVTQTPRYLIKTRGQQVTLSCSPISGHRSVSWYQQTPGQGLQFLFEYFSETQRNKGNFPGRFSGRQFSNSRSEMNVSTLELGDSALYLCASSSLQGSEDEQYFGPGTRLTVT.

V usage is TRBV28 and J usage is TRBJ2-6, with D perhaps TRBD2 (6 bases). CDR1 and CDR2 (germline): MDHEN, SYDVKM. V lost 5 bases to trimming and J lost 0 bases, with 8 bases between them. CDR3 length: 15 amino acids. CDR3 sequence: CASSIGGSGANVLTF. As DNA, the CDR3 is TGTGCCAGCAGTATCGGGGGCTCTGGGGCCAACGTCCTGACTTTC. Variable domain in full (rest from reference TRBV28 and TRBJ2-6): DVKVTQSSRYLVKRTGEKVFLECVQDMDHENMFWYRQDPGLGLRLIYFSYDVKMKEKGDIPEGYSVSREKKERFSLILESASTNQTSMYLCASSIGGSGANVLTFGAGSRLTVL.

This CDR3 is CASSPTFRRKETQYF. Written as DNA, the CDR3 is TGTGCCAGCAGTCCTACCTTCAGGCGTAAAGAGACCCAGTACTTC. The rearrangement joins TRBV27 to TRBJ2-5, with no clear D. The CDR3 runs 15 residues. Trimming pared 5 bases from V and 3 bases from J, leaving 16 bases between. Germline CDR1 and CDR2: MNHEY and SMNVEV (reference sequence).

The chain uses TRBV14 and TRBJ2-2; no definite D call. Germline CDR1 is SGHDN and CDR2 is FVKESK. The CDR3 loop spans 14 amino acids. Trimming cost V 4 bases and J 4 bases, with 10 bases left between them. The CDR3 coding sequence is TGTGCCAGCAGCCTCCGTGGCGGCACCGGGGAGCTGTTTTTT. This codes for CASSLRGGTGELFF.

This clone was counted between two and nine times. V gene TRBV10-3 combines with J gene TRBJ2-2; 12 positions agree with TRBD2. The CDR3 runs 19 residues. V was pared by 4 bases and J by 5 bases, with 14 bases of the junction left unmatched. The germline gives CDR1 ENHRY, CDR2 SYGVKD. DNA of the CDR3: TGTGCCATCAGTGGCCTAGCGGGGGGGGTACTACCAAGGACCGGGGAGCTGTTTTTT. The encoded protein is CAISGLAGGVLPRTGELFF.

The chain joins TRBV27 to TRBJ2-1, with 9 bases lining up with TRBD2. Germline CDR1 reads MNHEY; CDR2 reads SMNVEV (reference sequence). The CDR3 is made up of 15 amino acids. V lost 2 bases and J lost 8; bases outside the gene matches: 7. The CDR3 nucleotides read TGTGCCAGCAGTTTAAAAGCGGGAGGTGTGCATGAGCAGTTCTTC. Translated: CASSLKAGGVHEQFF.

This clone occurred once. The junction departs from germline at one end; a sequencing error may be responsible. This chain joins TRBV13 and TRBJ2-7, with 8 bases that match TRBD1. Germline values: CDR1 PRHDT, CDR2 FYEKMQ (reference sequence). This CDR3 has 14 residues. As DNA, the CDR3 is TGTGCCAGCAGCTCGCTAGCAGGGGGCTACGGGCAGTACTTC. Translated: CASSSLAGGYGQYF.

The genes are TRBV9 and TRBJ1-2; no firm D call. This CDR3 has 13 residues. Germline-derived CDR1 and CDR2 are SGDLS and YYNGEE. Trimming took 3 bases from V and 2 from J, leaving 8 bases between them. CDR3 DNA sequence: TGTGCCAGCAGCGCCCGCGTAAACTATGGCTACACCTTC. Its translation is CASSARVNYGYTF.

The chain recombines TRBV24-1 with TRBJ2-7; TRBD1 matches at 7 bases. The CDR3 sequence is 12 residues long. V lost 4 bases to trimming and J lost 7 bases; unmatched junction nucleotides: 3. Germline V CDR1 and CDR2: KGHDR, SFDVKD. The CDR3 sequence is CATSDSTGEQYF. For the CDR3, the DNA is TGTGCCACCAGTGACTCGACAGGGGAGCAGTACTTC.